This TCR beta chain was found in a study of blood T cell repertoires in COVID-19. The ends lost 5 bases at V and 3 bases at J; junction bases unmatched: 8. CDR3 length: 15 amino acids. Germline CDR1 and CDR2: SEHNR and FQNEAQ (reference sequence). Clones were sequenced by immunoSEQ multiplex PCR, and TCRdb holds only the in-frame ones, with some missing. This repertoire shows 250,000 to 300,000 clones, around 90% found once; its top ten account for 10%. The rearrangement links TRBV7-9 to TRBJ1-1; 8 bases are a match to TRBD1. The clonotype was recovered from a woman between 70 and 85 years old with COVID-19, enrolled during active disease. Specimen: peripheral blood. Here the CDR3 reads CASSTNQGAYTEAFF. DNA of the CDR3: TGTGCCAGCAGCACGAACCAGGGGGCCTACACTGAAGCTTTCTTT.